This TCR beta chain was observed in a study of blood T cell repertoires in COVID-19 (dated by TCRdb to the early 2020s). Regarding the study in general: Samples covering the acute and convalescent phases of COVID-19 were provided by collaborators in the United States, Italy and Spain. The samples were drawn from the first 160 participants of the ongoing ImmuneRACE study and from 1,254 subjects provided by 6 global collaborators. The repertoires were made available in a free public database intended to serve as a resource for research on the immune response to SARS-CoV-2. HLA class I and class II types, where available, came from metadata supplied by the sample provider rather than from assay-based typing. Nearly every sample came with metadata listing a de-identified subject ID, COVID-19 status, age in years and sex. Subjects who had been exposed to COVID-19, were actively infected with it, or had recovered from it provided the deeply sampled blood TCRbeta repertoires that made up the dataset. The prospective study material was composed of cDNA or gDNA derived from T cells, B-cell-depleted T cells, or PBMCs. Here is what the overall study found, with its caveats: How much clinical and demographic metadata was included differed by source and by participant, and the metadata was provided uncurated.

The trim is 0 bases for V and 0 bases for J, with a gap of 5 bases between the germline ends. As encoded in the germline V gene, CDR1 is SGHNT while CDR2 is YENEEA. From the cysteine through the phenylalanine, the CDR3 covers 14 amino acids. The entry retains the CDR3 DNA only, 42 bases that are in frame from base 1. TCRbeta CDR3 regions were amplified from genomic DNA by means of the immunoSEQ Assay, a bias-controlled multiplex PCR. The authors processed their data as follows. Nucleated cell counts per sample were estimated from amplification of reference gene primers within the assay. To quantify the absolute abundance of each unique TCRbeta CDR3 rearrangement, sequence reads were collapsed and filtered. Productive Simpson clonality was computed per sample as the square root of Simpson's diversity index over productive rearrangements. Entries here come from immuneACCESS through TCRdb and include only in-frame sequences with V and J called. Some clones fail to appear in such tables; in the studies checked, an unresolved V gene covers under half of the shortfall, and the cause of the remainder is unknown. V, J and clone size are taken as reported in that table, and D and trimming were inferred from the DNA itself. The sample table records 93,000 or so clones; roughly 87% of these occur just once. Approximately 3.1% of the sample lies in the top ten.

Collaborating institutions collected whole blood in K2EDTA tubes following their own protocols. For TCRbeta analysis, collaborators shipped samples as frozen whole blood, isolated PBMCs, or DNA extracted from either of those sample types. Turning to this clone: Which antigen it targets is not known. No much larger clonotype is one base removed from it; base qualities were not supplied.

The V gene is TRBV11-3 and the J gene is TRBJ1-1; no D segment can be confidently identified. Material for sequencing was peripheral blood. This TCR was recovered from a man aged 50 to 59 in a cohort sampled during active COVID-19. The CDR3 sequence is CASSLDPVNTEAFF. The nucleotides read TGTGCCAGCAGCTTAGATCCGGTGAACACTGAAGCTTTCTTT.